These 19 T cell receptor beta chains share one sample of origin, sequenced in a study of early T cells in non-severe SARS-CoV-2 infection. TCRdb independently ran MiXCR on the 5' RACE reads; one entry per CDR3 protein. The table lists over 25,000 distinct CDR3 sequences, around 6% of them singletons. What was sequenced was whole blood. These receptors were collected from an adult who was a healthcare worker with PCR-confirmed SARS-CoV-2 infection or an uninfected control (not recorded which).

This clonotype showed up many times. The chain is built from TRBV6-2 or TRBV6-3 and TRBJ2-7; no clear D. V lost 8 bases, J lost 9 bases, and 14 bases lay in between. Germline values: CDR1 MNHEY, CDR2 SVGEGT. CDR3 length: 11 residues. The CDR3 nucleotides are TGTGCCAGCGGCCCCGGCCGCGGGCAGTACTTC. It yields the protein CASGPGRGQYF.

The sample holds many counts of this clonotype. The chain recombines TRBV9 with TRBJ2-1, with a possible D match to TRBD1 (5 bases). This CDR3 has 14 residues. The V gene lost 4 bases and the J gene lost 4 bases, with 12 bases spanning the gap. CDR1 is SGDLS and CDR2 is YYNGEE in the germline V gene. CDR3 nucleotides: TGTGCCAGCAGCCCCGACAGCCTGTACAATGAGCAGTTCTTC. It specifies CASSPDSLYNEQFF.

This clonotype was observed at least ten times. This sequence joins TRBV7-2 and TRBJ1-5, with TRBD1 matching 8 bases. After removal of 6 bases from V and 1 base from J, the junction contained 14 bases not matched to a gene. The CDR3 totals 18 residues. Germline CDR1 and CDR2: SGHTA and FQGNSA. The CDR3 coding sequence is TGTGCCAGCAGGCCAAAGTTGACAGGGGTAGTCAGCAATCAGCCCCAGCATTTT. This codes for CASRPKLTGVVSNQPQHF.

This clonotype was found many times. The V and J genes are TRBV11-2 and TRBJ2-5; 10 bases are shared with TRBD1. CDR3 length: 16 residues. The junction had 6 bases not matched to a gene; V was cut back by 5 bases and J by 0 bases. The V gene's germline CDR1 is SGHAT and CDR2 FQNNGV. The CDR3 DNA follows: TGTGCCAGCAGCCTATCGGGACAGGGGAACCAAGAGACCCAGTACTTC. The encoded protein is CASSLSGQGNQETQYF.

J is TRBJ1-4 and V is TRBV30; D perhaps matches TRBD1 (5 bases). V was shortened by 4 bases and J by 8 bases, with 17 bases between the two germline ends. Germline V gene lookup returns CDR1 GTSNPN and CDR2 SVGIG (reference sequence). CDR3 size: 14 residues. CDR3: CAWIFVGLREKLFF. For the CDR3, the DNA is TGTGCCTGGATTTTTGTGGGACTCCGGGAAAAACTGTTTTTT.

This clonotype showed up many times. This chain joins TRBV7-8 and TRBJ2-7; D may be TRBD1 (6 bases). The CDR3 length is 15 residues. V lost 1 base to trimming and J lost 3 bases, with 13 bases between them. CDR1 and CDR2 (germline): SGHVS, FQNEAQ. The CDR3 region has the DNA TGTGCCAGCAGCTTAGAGAGGGGGTCCGTCTACGAGCAGTACTTC. Protein sequence: CASSLERGSVYEQYF.

This clonotype showed up just once. The rearrangement joins TRBV13 to TRBJ2-7, with 10 positions matching TRBD2. With 5 bases clipped from V and 0 bases from J, the junction kept 7 bases outside the gene matches. This CDR3 is 16 amino acids long. Germline CDR1 reads PRHDT; CDR2 reads FYEKMQ (reference sequence). CDR3 residues: CASSSQLAGASYEQYF. In DNA, the CDR3 is TGTGCCAGCAGCAGTCAGCTAGCGGGGGCCTCCTACGAGCAGTACTTC.

This clonotype was seen at least ten times. V is TRBV27 and J is TRBJ1-1, with D perhaps matching TRBD1 (5 bases). V dropped 3 bases and J dropped 1 base, with 12 bases sitting between them. CDR1 is MNHEY, CDR2 SMNVEV, per germline (reference sequence). CDR3 size: 15 residues. CDR3 residues: CASSFGGGRNTEAFF. The CDR3 nucleotides read TGTGCCAGCAGTTTTGGGGGAGGGAGGAACACTGAAGCTTTCTTT.

This clonotype was picked up many times. The chain has TRBV7-9 and TRBJ2-7; no clear D gene. CDR3 length equals 12 residues. V was trimmed by 2 bases and J by 4 bases, leaving 6 bases between them. Germline assignment: CDR1 SEHNR and CDR2 FQNEAQ (reference sequence). This chain's CDR3 is CASSLLPYEQYF. The CDR3 DNA reads TGTGCCAGCAGCTTACTACCGTACGAGCAGTACTTC.

Many counts were recorded for this clonotype. The chain employs TRBV6-6 and TRBJ1-5; D remains ambiguous. Trimming took 8 bases from V and 1 from J, leaving 33 bases between them. The CDR3 is 21 amino acids. CDR1 is MNHNY and CDR2 is SVGAGI in the germline V gene (reference sequence). The chain's CDR3 is CASRPGVRGGPYTSSNQPQHF. In DNA, the CDR3 is TGTGCCAGCCGCCCTGGAGTCCGGGGAGGTCCTTATACGAGCAGCAATCAGCCCCAGCATTTT.

This clonotype was counted ten times or more. The CDR3 bases are TGTGCCAGCAGTTACGTCGGGACAGGGAGCTACGAGCAGTACTTC. Translated: CASSYVGTGSYEQYF. This rearrangement joins TRBV6-2 or TRBV6-3 to TRBJ2-7; 9 bases agree with TRBD1. Germline lookup yields CDR1 MNHEY and CDR2 SVGEGT. The trim removed 2 bases at V and 3 bases at J, leaving 5 bases unmatched. This CDR3 comprises 15 residues.

This clonotype appeared many times. The rearrangement uses TRBV5-4 and TRBJ1-2; 8 positions match TRBD1. Per the germline V gene, CDR1 is SGHNT and CDR2 is YYREEE (reference sequence). The CDR3 is 14 amino acids. Trimming at V came to 5 bases and at J to 4 bases, leaving 7 bases not matched to a gene. CDR3 region: CASSLDRASYGYTF. The DNA of the CDR3 is TGTGCCAGCAGTCTGGACAGGGCAAGCTATGGCTACACCTTC.

The table lists this clonotype with many counts. This chain uses TRBV7-2 with TRBJ2-7; D is perhaps TRBD2 (5 bases). V lost 5 bases and J 0 bases, leaving 11 bases between the germline ends. Per the germline V gene, CDR1 is SGHTA and CDR2 is FQGNSA. CDR3 length equals 14 residues. CDR3 DNA: TGTGCCAGCAGCGCGACGGGAACCTCCTACGAGCAGTACTTC. This codes for CASSATGTSYEQYF.

Ten or more counts support this clonotype. The V call is TRBV7-3, the J call TRBJ1-5, with D maybe TRBD1 (5 bases). V dropped 6 bases and J dropped 4 bases, with 13 bases sitting between them. The CDR3 is 14 residues long. The germline gives CDR1 SGHTA, CDR2 FQGTGA. The CDR3 DNA reads as TGTGCCAGCAGGGTTGGAGGGGCGAATCAGCCCCAGCATTTT. This gives the protein CASRVGGANQPQHF.

This clonotype was counted at least ten times. The chain is built from TRBV20-1 and TRBJ2-1; 7 nucleotides line up with TRBD2. The CDR3 loop spans 16 amino acids. Trimming at V came to 0 bases and at J to 2 bases, leaving 7 bases not matched to a gene. Per germline, CDR1 DFQATT and CDR2 SNEGSKA (reference sequence). The CDR3 is CSARDWGGTTYNEQFF. The CDR3 DNA is TGCAGTGCTAGAGATTGGGGGGGGACCACCTACAATGAGCAGTTCTTC.

In its sample, this clonotype was seen a few times. The J gene is TRBJ2-7, the V gene TRBV27, with TRBD2 matching 7 bases. V lost 3 bases, J lost 6 bases, and 8 bases stayed unmatched. Germline V gene lookup returns CDR1 MNHEY and CDR2 SMNVEV (reference sequence). The CDR3 has 14 amino acids. The CDR3 DNA reads as TGTGCCAGCAGTTTCGGGGGGTACCTAGCCGAGCAGTACTTC. The encoded protein is CASSFGGYLAEQYF.

This clonotype was picked up many times. The chain links TRBV11-2 to TRBJ2-1; 7 positions match TRBD2. J was trimmed by 2 bases and V by 5 bases; bases with no gene match: 9. The CDR3 consists of 16 residues. Germline V CDR1 and CDR2: SGHAT, FQNNGV. CDR3 loop: CASSQMGGRPYNEQFF. The CDR3 DNA is TGTGCCAGCAGCCAAATGGGGGGGAGGCCCTACAATGAGCAGTTCTTC.

This clonotype was detected ten times or more. This rearrangement joins TRBV9 to TRBJ2-2; the D gene is possibly TRBD2 (6 bases). This CDR3 spans 16 amino acids. V was shortened by 1 base and J by 4 bases, with 14 bases between the two germline ends. CDR1 SGDLS and CDR2 YYNGEE come from the germline V gene. The CDR3 coding sequence is TGTGCCAGCAGCGTATACGGCGGGGCGGGCACCGGGGAGCTGTTTTTT. It specifies CASSVYGGAGTGELFF.

This clonotype appeared many times. The CDR3 is CASSSDTGTNYGYTF. In DNA form, the CDR3 reads TGTGCCAGCAGCTCGGACACCGGCACAAACTATGGCTACACCTTC. The chain combines TRBV5-6 with TRBJ1-2, with D possibly TRBD1 on 5 matching bases. Deletions cut 3 bases from V and 2 bases from J, with 14 bases between. Looked up from germline, CDR1 is SGHDT and CDR2 is YYEEEE. CDR3 size: 15 residues. Using reference TRBV5-6 and TRBJ1-2 for the parts outside the CDR3, the full variable domain is DAGVTQSPTHLIKTRGQQVTLRCSPKSGHDTVSWYQQALGQGPQFIFQYYEEEERQRGNFPDRFSGHQFPNYSSELNVNALLLGDSALYLCASSSDTGTNYGYTFGSGTRLTVV.